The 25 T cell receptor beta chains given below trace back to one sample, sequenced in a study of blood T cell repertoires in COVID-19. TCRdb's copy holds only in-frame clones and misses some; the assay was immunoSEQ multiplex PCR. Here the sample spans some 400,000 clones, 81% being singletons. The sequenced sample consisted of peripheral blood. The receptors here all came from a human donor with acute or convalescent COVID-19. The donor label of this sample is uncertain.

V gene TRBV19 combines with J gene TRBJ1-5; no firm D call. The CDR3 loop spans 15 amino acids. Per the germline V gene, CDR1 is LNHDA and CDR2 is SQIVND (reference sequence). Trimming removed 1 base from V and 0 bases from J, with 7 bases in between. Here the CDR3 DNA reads TGTGCCAGTAGTATAGTCTCGTATAGCAATCAGCCCCAGCATTTT. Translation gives CASSIVSYSNQPQHF. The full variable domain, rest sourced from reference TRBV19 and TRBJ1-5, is DGGITQSPKYLFRKEGQNVTLSCEQNLNHDAMYWYRQDPGQGLRLIYYSQIVNDFQKGDIAEGYSVSREKKESFPLTVTSAQKNPTAFYLCASSIVSYSNQPQHFGDGTRLSIL.

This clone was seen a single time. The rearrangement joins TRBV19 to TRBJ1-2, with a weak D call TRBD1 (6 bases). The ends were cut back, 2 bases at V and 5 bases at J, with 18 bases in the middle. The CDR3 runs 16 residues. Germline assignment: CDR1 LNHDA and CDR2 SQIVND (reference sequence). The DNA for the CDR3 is TGTGCCAGTAGTATACGACCCCGACAGGCATGGTATGGCTACACCTTC. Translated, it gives CASSIRPRQAWYGYTF.

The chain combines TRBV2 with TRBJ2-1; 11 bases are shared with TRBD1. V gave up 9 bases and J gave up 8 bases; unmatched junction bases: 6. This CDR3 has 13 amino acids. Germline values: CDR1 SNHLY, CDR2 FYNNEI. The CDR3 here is CARRTGGEDEQFF. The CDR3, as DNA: TGTGCCAGGCGGACAGGGGGCGAAGATGAGCAGTTCTTC.

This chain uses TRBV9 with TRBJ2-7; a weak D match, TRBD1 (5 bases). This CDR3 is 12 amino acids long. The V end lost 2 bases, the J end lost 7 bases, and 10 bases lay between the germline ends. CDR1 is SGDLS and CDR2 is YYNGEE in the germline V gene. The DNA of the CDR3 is TGTGCCAGCAGCGTGGCTACAGGAGAGCAGTACTTC. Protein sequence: CASSVATGEQYF.

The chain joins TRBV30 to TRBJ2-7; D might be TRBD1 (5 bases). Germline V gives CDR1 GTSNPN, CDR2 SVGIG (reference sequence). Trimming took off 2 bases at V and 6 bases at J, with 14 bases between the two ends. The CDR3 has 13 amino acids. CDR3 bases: TGTGCCTGGAGTCATCAGGGCCTCGCCGAGCAGTACTTC. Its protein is CAWSHQGLAEQYF.

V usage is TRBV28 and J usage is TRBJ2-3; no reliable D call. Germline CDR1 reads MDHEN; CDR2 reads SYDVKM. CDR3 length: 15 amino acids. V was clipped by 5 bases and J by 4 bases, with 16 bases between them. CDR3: CASSPHQTGPDTQYF. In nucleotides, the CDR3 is TGTGCCAGCAGTCCCCACCAGACTGGCCCAGATACGCAGTATTTT.

CDR3 loop: CASSQTSGLITDTQYF. In nucleotides, the CDR3 is TGTGCCAGCTCACAGACTAGCGGATTAATAACAGATACGCAGTATTTT. V gene TRBV18 combines with J gene TRBJ2-3; TRBD2 matches at 9 bases. The CDR3 length is 16 residues. The V gene's germline CDR1 is KGHSH and CDR2 LQKENI. V dropped 4 bases and J dropped 3; count of bases not matched to a gene: 8.

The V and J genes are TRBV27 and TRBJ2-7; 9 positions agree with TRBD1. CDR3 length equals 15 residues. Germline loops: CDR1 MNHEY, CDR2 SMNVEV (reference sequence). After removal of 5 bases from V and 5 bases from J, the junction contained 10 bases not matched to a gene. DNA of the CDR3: TGTGCCAGCAGTCAACGACAGGGGGTCCGGGACGAGCAGTACTTC. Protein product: CASSQRQGVRDEQYF.

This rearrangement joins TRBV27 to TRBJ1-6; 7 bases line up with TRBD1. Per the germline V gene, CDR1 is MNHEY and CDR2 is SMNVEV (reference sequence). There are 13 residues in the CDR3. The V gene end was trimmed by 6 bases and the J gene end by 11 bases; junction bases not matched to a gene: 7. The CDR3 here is CASRSLGQAPLHF. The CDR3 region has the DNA TGTGCCAGCAGAAGCCTAGGACAGGCACCCCTCCACTTT.

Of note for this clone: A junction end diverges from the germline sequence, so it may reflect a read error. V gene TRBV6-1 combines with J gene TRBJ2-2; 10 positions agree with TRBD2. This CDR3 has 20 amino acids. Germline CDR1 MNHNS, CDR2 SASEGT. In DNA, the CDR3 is TGTGCCAGCAGGGAAGAGGGACCTATTGGACTAGCGGCGAACACCGGGGAGCTGTTTTTT. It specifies CASREEGPIGLAANTGELFF.

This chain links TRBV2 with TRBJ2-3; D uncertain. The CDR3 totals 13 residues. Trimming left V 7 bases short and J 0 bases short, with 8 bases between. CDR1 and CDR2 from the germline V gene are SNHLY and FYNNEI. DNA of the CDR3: TGTGCCAGCATTGCGGAAAGCACAGATACGCAGTATTTT. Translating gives CASIAESTDTQYF.

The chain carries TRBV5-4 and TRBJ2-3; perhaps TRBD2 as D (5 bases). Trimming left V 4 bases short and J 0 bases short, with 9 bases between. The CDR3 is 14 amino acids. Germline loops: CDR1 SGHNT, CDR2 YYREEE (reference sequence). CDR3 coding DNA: TGTGCCAGCAGCCCCACGGGAAGCACAGATACGCAGTATTTT. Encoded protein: CASSPTGSTDTQYF. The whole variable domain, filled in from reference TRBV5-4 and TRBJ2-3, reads ETGVTQSPTHLIKTRGQQVTLRCSSQSGHNTVSWYQQALGQGPQFIFQYYREEENGRGNFPPRFSGLQFPNYSSELNVNALELDDSALYLCASSPTGSTDTQYFGPGTRLTVL.

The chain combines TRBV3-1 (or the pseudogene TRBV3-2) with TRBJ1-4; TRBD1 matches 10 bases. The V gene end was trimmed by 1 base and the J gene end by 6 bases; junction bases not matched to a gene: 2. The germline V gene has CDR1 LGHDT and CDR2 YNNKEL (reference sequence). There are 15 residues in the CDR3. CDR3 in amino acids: CASSQGGTGDEKLFF. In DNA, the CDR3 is TGTGCCAGCAGCCAAGGGGGGACAGGGGATGAAAAACTGTTTTTT.

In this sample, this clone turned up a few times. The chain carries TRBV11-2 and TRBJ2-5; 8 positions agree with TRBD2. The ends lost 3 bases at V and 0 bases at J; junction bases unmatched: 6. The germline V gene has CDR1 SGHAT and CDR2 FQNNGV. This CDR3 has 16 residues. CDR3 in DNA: TGTGCCAGCAGCTTGATGGCTAGCGGGTACCAAGAGACCCAGTACTTC. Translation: CASSLMASGYQETQYF.

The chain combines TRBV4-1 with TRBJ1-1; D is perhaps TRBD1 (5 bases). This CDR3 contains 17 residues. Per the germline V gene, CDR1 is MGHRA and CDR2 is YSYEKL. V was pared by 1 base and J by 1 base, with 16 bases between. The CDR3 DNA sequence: TGCGCCAGCAGCCAAGTTGGGGGGAGGAACAGGAACACTGAAGCTTTCTTT. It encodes CASSQVGGRNRNTEAFF.

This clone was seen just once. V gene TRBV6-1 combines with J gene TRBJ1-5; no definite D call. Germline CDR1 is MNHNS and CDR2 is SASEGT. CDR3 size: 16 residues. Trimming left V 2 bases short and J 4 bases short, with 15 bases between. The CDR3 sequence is CASSEHTESSNQPQHF. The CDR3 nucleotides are TGTGCCAGCAGTGAACATACTGAGAGCTCTAATCAGCCCCAGCATTTT.

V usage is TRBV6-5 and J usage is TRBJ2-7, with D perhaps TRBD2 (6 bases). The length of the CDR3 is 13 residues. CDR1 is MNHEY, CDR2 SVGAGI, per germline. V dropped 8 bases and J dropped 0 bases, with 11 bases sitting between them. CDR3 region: CASGRGFSYEQYF. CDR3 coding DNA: TGTGCCAGCGGGCGGGGTTTCTCCTACGAGCAGTACTTC.

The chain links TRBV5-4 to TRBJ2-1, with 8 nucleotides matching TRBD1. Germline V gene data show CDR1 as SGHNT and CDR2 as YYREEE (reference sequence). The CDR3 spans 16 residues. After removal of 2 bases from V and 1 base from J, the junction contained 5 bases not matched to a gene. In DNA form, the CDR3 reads TGTGCCAGCAGCTTAAGTCAGGGGGCTTCCTACAATGAGCAGTTCTTC. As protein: CASSLSQGASYNEQFF.

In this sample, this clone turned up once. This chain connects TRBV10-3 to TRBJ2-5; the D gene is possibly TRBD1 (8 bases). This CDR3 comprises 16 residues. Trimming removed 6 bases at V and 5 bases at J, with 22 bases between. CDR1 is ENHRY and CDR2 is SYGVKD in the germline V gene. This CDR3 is CAIREDRGGVKETQYF. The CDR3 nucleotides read TGTGCCATCAGGGAAGACAGGGGAGGGGTGAAGGAGACCCAGTACTTC.

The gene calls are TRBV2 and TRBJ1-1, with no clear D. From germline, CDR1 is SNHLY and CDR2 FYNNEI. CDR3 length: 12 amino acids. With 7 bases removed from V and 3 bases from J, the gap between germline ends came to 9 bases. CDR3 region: CASTGEDTEAFF. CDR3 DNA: TGTGCCAGCACCGGGGAGGACACTGAAGCTTTCTTT.

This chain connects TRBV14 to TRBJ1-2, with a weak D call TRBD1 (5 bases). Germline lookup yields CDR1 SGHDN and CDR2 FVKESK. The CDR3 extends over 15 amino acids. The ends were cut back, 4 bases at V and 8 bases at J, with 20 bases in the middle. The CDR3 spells CASSRYVTDLGGYTF. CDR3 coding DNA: TGTGCCAGCAGCCGGTACGTGACAGACCTCGGAGGCTACACCTTC.

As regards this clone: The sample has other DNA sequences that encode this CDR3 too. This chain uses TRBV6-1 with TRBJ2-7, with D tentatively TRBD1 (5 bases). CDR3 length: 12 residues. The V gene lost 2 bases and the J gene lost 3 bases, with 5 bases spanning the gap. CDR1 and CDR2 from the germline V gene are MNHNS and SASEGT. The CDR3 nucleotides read TGTGCCAGCAGTGAAAGGGGCTACGAGCAGTACTTC. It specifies CASSERGYEQYF.

This chain's CDR3 is CASSHLAGGAYEQYF. The CDR3 DNA is TGTGCCAGCAGCCACCTAGCGGGGGGGGCCTACGAGCAGTACTTC. V gene TRBV4-2 combines with J gene TRBJ2-7; TRBD2 matches 12 bases. V dropped 3 bases and J dropped 2; count of bases not matched to a gene: 2. Germline V gene lookup returns CDR1 LGHNA and CDR2 YNFKEQ. This CDR3 comprises 15 residues.

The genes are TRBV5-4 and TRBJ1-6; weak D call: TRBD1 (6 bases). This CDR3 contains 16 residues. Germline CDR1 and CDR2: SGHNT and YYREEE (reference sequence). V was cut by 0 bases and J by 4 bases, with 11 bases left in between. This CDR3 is CASSLGAGAYNSPLHF. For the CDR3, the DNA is TGTGCCAGCAGCTTGGGGGCAGGGGCGTATAATTCACCCCTCCACTTT.

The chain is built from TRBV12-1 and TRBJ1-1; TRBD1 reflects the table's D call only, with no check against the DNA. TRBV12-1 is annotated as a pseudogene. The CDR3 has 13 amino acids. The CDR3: CASSSTGGAEAFF. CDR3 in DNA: TGTGCCAGCAGCTCTACAGGGGGAGCTGAAGCTTTCTTT.